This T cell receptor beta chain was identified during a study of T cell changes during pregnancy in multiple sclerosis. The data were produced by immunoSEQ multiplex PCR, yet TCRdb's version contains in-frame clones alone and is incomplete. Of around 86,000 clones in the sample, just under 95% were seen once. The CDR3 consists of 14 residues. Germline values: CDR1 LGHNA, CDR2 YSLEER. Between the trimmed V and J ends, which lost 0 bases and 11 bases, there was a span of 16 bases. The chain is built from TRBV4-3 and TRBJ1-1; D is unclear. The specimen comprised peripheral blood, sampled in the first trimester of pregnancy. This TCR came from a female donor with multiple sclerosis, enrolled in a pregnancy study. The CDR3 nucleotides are TGCGCCAGCAGCCAAGATCTATCGGCTAGGTGGGCTTTCTTT. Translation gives CASSQDLSARWAFF.